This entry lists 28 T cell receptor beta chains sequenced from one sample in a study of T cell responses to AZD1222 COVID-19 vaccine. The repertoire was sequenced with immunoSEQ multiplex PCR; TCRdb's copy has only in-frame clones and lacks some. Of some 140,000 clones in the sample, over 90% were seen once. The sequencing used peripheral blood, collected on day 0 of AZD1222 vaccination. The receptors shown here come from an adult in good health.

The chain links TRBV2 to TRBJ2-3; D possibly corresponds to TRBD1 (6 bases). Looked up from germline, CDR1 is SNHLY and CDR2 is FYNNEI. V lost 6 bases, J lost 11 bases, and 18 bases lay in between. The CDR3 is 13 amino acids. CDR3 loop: CASSERDPQGQYF. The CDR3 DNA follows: TGTGCCAGCAGCGAACGGGACCCACAGGGGCAGTATTTT.

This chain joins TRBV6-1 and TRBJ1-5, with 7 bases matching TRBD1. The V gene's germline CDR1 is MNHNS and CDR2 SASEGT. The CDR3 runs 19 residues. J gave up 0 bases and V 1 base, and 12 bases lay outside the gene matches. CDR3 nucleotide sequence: TGTGCCAGCAGTGAAGTACACCAGGGGGACTCCTATAGCAATCAGCCCCAGCATTTT. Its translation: CASSEVHQGDSYSNQPQHF.

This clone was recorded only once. The CDR3 loop is CASSFLGEETQYF. CDR3 nucleotide sequence: TGTGCCAGCAGTTTCTTGGGGGAAGAGACCCAGTACTTC. The genes are TRBV12-3 or TRBV12-4 and TRBJ2-5; D is possibly TRBD1 or TRBD2 (5 bases each). The CDR3 runs 13 residues. V lost 3 bases and J lost 3, with 8 bases in between.

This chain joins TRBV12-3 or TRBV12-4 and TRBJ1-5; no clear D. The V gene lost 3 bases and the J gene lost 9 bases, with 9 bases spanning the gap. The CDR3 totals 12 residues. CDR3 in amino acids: CASSFFSGPQHF. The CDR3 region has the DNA TGTGCCAGCAGTTTCTTTTCGGGGCCCCAGCATTTT.

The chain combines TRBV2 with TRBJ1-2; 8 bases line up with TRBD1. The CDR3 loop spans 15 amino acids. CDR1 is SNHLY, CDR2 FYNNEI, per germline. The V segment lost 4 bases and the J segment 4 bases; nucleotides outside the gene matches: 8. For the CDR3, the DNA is TGTGCCAGCAGTGGAACACAGGGGGTGGTCTATGGCTACACCTTC. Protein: CASSGTQGVVYGYTF.

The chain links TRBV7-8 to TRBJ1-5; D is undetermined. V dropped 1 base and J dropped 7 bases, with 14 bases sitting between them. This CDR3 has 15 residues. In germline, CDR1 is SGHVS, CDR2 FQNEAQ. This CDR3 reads CASSLEEWVGQPQHF. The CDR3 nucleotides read TGTGCCAGCAGCTTAGAGGAATGGGTTGGGCAGCCCCAGCATTTT. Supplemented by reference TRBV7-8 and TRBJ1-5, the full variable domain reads GAGVSQSPRYKVAKRGQDVALRCDPISGHVSLFWYQQALGQGPEFLTYFQNEAQLDKSGLPSDRFFAERPEGSVSTLKIQRTQQEDSAVYLCASSLEEWVGQPQHFGDGTRLSIL.

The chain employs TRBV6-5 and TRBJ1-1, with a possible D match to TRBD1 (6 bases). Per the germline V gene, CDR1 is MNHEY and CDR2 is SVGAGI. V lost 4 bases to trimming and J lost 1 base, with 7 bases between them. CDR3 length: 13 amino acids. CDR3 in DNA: TGTGCCAGCAGTTTGACAGGGAACACTGAAGCTTTCTTT. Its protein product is CASSLTGNTEAFF.

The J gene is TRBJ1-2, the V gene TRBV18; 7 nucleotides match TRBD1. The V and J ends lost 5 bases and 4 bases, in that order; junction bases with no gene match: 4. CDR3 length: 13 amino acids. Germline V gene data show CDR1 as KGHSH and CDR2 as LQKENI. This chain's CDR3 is CASSAGTVYGYTF. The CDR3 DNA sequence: TGTGCCAGCTCAGCCGGGACAGTCTATGGCTACACCTTC. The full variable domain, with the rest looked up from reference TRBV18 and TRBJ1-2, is NAGVMQNPRHLVRRRGQEARLRCSPMKGHSHVYWYRQLPEEGLKFMVYLQKENIIDESGMPKERFSAEFPKEGPSILRIQQVVRGDSAAYFCASSAGTVYGYTFGSGTRLTVV.

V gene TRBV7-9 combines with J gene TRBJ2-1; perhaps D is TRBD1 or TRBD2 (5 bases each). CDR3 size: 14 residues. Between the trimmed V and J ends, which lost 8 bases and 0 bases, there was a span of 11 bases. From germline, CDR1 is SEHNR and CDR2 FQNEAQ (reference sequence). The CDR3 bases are TGTGCCAGCCTTCGGGGCAGCTCCTACAATGAGCAGTTCTTC. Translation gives CASLRGSSYNEQFF.

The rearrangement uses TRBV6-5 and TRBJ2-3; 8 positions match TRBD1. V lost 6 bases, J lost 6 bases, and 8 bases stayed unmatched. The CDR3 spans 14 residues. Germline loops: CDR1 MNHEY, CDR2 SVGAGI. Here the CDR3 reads CASSPDRERDTQYF. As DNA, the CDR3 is TGTGCCAGCAGCCCGGACAGGGAGAGGGATACGCAGTATTTT.

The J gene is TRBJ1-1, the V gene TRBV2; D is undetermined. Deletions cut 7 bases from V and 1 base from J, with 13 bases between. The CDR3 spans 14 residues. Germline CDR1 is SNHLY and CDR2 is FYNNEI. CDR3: CASIEGQPNTEAFF. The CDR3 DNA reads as TGTGCCAGCATAGAAGGTCAGCCGAACACTGAAGCTTTCTTT.

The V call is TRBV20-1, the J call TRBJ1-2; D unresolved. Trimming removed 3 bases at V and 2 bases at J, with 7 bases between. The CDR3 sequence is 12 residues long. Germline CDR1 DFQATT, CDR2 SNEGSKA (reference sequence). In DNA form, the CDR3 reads TGCAGTGCTAGTGCCACAAACTATGGCTACACCTTC. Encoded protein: CSASATNYGYTF.

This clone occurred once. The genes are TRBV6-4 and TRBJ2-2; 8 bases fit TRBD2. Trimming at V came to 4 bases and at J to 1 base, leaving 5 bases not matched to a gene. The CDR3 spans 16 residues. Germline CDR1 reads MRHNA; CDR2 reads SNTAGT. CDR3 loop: CASSVNSGVNTGELFF. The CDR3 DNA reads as TGTGCCAGCAGTGTGAATAGCGGGGTGAACACCGGGGAGCTGTTTTTT.

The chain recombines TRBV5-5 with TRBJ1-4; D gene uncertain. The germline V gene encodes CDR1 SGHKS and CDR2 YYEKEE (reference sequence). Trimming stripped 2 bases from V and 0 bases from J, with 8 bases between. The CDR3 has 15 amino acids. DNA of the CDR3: TGTGCCAGCAGCTTATATGAGTCAACTAATGAAAAACTGTTTTTT. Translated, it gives CASSLYESTNEKLFF.

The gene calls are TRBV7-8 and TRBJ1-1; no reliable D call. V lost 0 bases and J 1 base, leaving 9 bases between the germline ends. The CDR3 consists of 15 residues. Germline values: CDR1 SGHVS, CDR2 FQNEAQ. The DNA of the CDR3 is TGTGCCAGCAGCTTAGCCGGCAGTCGGAACACTGAAGCTTTCTTT. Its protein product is CASSLAGSRNTEAFF.

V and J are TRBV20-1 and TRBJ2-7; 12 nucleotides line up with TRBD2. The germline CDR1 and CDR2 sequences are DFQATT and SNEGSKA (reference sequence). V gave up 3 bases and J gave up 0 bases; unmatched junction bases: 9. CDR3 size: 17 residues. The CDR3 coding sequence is TGCAGTGCTAGTGCACTAGCGGGGGGCCTCAACTCCTACGAGCAGTACTTC. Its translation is CSASALAGGLNSYEQYF.

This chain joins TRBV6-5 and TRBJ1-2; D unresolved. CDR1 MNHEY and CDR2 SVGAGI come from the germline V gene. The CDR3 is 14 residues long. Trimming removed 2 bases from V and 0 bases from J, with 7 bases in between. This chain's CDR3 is CASSYATANYGYTF. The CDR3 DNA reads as TGTGCCAGCAGTTACGCGACCGCTAACTATGGCTACACCTTC.

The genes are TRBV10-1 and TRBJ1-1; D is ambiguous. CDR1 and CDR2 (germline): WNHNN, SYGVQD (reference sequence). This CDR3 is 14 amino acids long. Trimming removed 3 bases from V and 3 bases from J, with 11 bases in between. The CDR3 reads CASSDGLGDTEAFF. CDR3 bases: TGCGCCAGCAGTGACGGCCTTGGGGACACTGAAGCTTTCTTT.

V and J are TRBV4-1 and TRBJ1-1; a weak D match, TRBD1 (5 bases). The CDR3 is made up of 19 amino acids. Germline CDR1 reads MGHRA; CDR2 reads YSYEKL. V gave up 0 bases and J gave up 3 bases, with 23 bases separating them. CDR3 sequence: CASSQDAGTHGSLDTEAFF. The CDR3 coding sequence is TGCGCCAGCAGCCAAGATGCGGGGACTCATGGTAGCTTGGACACTGAAGCTTTCTTT.

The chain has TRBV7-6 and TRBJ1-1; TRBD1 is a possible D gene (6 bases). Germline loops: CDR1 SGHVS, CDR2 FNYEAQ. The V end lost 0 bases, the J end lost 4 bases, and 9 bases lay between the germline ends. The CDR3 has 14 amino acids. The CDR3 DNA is TGTGCCAGCAGCTTAGCCCTGGGGGCCACTGAAGCTTTCTTT. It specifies CASSLALGATEAFF.

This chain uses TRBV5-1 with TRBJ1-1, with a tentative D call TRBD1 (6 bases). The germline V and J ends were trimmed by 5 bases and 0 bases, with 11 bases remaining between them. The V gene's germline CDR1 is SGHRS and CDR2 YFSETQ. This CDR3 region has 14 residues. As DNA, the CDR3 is TGCGCCAGCAGTCCAGACAGGTTGAACACTGAAGCTTTCTTT. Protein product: CASSPDRLNTEAFF. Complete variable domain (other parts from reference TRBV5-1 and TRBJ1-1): KAGVTQTPRYLIKTRGQQVTLSCSPISGHRSVSWYQQTPGQGLQFLFEYFSETQRNKGNFPGRFSGRQFSNSRSEMNVSTLELGDSALYLCASSPDRLNTEAFFGQGTRLTVV.

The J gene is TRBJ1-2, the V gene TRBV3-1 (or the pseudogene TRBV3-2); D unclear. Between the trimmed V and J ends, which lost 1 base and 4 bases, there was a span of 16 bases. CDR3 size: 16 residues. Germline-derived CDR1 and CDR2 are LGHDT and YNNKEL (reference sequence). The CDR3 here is CASSQAPRAVGYGYTF. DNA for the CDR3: TGTGCCAGCAGCCAAGCGCCACGGGCTGTGGGCTATGGCTACACCTTC.

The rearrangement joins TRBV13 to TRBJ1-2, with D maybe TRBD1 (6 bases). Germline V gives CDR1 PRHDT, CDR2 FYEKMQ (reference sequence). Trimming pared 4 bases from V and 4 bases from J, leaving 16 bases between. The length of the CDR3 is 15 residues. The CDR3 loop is CASSYTDSIVYGYTF. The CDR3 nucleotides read TGTGCCAGCAGCTACACGGACAGCATAGTCTATGGCTACACCTTC.

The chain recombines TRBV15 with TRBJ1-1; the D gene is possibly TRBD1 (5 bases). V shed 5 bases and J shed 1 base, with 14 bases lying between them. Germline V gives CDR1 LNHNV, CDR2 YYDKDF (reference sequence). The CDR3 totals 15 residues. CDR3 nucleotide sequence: TGTGCCACCAGCGTTCTGGGGCGTGGGAACACTGAAGCTTTCTTT. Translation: CATSVLGRGNTEAFF.

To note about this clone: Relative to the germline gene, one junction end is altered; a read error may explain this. The CDR3 region has the DNA TGTGCTAGCAGCTTAGAGCCTGGAAACACCATATATTTT. This translates into CASSLEPGNTIYF. The chain links TRBV7-7 to TRBJ1-3; D unresolved. The CDR3 runs 13 residues. The V gene's germline CDR1 is SSHAT and CDR2 FNYEAQ (reference sequence).

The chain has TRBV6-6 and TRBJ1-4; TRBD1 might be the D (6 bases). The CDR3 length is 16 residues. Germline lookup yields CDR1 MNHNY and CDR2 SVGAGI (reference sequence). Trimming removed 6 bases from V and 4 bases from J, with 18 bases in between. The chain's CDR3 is CASRGAVIGGNEKLFF. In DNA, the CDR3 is TGTGCCAGCAGGGGGGCAGTAATTGGGGGTAATGAAAAACTGTTTTTT.

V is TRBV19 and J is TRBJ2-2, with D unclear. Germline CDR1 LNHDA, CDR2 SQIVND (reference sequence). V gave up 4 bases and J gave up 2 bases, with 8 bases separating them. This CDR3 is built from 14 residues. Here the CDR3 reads CASSSLGNTGELFF. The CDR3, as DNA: TGTGCCAGTAGTAGTCTGGGAAACACCGGGGAGCTGTTTTTT.

CDR3: CASSLGGEGAIHEQYF. CDR3 nucleotide sequence: TGTGCCAGCAGCTTAGGGGGGGAGGGGGCTATTCACGAGCAGTACTTC. The chain joins TRBV11-2 to TRBJ2-7; D is perhaps TRBD1 or TRBD2 (7 bases each). Germline lookup yields CDR1 SGHAT and CDR2 FQNNGV. This CDR3 region has 16 residues. With 1 base removed from V and 5 bases from J, the gap between germline ends came to 18 bases. The entire variable domain, with the rest obtained from reference TRBV11-2 and TRBJ2-7, is as follows: EAGVAQSPRYKIIEKRQSVAFWCNPISGHATLYWYQQILGQGPKLLIQFQNNGVVDDSQLPKDRFSAERLKGVDSTLKIQPAKLEDSAVYLCASSLGGEGAIHEQYFGPGTRLTVT.